What follows describes a single T cell receptor beta chain. Its specificity is not known. These data come from a study of T cell repertoires in cytomegalovirus infection. Study overall: Public TCR beta signatures marked donors with CMV infection and the matching HLA. Findings and caveats of the study: The study found HLA-C-restricted CMV-specific TCR beta clonotypes dominating the ex vivo response. Pooled public TCR beta family frequency picked out CMV carriers with the relevant HLA.

Germline V lookup: CDR1 GTSNPN, CDR2 SVGIG (reference sequence). The CDR3 extends over 16 amino acids. The ends were cut back, 6 bases at V and 9 bases at J, with 24 bases in the middle. Each CDR3 protein is one row after TCRdb ran MiXCR on the reads. The sample includes under 70,000 distinct CDR3 sequences, about 30% seen only once; the top ten take 55% to 75%. The TCR comes from a human donor in good health (CMV status not recorded). Some clones in this sample may be carry-over from other donors' samples. The rearrangement links TRBV30 to TRBJ1-6; D is ambiguous. Sequencing used PBMCs, sequenced either directly or after in vitro stimulation (not recorded which). CDR3: CACQDPISFFGSPLHF. The CDR3 DNA sequence: TGTGCCTGCCAAGATCCAATATCTTTCTTCGGTTCACCCCTCCACTTT.